The next 27 T cell receptor beta chains were all read from a single sample in a study of T-cell memory formation after mild COVID-19. TCRdb fed the 5' RACE reads into MiXCR, producing one record per CDR3 protein. The profile shows under 550,000 distinct CDR3 sequences, 18% of them singletons. Source material: PBMCs or a T cell subset sorted from them (not recorded which). The receptor source for this set is a man aged 18 to 29 who had mild COVID-19 (a few samples of this study predate the infection). Cell type and time point are not known.

The chain is built from TRBV7-8 and TRBJ2-6; no clear D. Trimming took 5 bases from V and 1 from J, leaving 12 bases between them. This CDR3 contains 16 residues. Germline V gene lookup returns CDR1 SGHVS and CDR2 FQNEAQ. CDR3 protein: CASSPRFPSGANVLTF. The CDR3 coding sequence is TGTGCCAGCAGCCCCCGATTCCCTTCTGGGGCCAACGTCCTGACTTTC.

This clonotype was observed a few times. This chain connects TRBV27 to TRBJ1-6; a weak D match, TRBD1 (5 bases). This CDR3 has 14 residues. Germline V gene data show CDR1 as MNHEY and CDR2 as SMNVEV (reference sequence). The V gene lost 5 bases and the J gene lost 7 bases, with 12 bases spanning the gap. CDR3 nucleotide sequence: TGTGCCAGCAGTCGGCGGGGGGACAATTCACCCCTCCACTTT. Translated, it gives CASSRRGDNSPLHF.

The chain couples TRBV4-2 to TRBJ2-5, with D hard to call. The CDR3 loop spans 14 amino acids. Trimming removed 0 bases from V and 4 bases from J, with 9 bases in between. CDR1 is LGHNA and CDR2 is YNFKEQ in the germline V gene. The DNA for the CDR3 is TGTGCCAGCAGCCAAGAGCCCTTGGGAGAGACCCAGTACTTC. It translates to CASSQEPLGETQYF.

The V gene is TRBV9, the J gene TRBJ2-3; D gene unclear. V was trimmed by 4 bases and J by 5 bases, leaving 20 bases between them. This CDR3 has 16 amino acids. CDR1 is SGDLS, CDR2 YYNGEE, per germline. The CDR3: CASSLEALPSRDTQYF. Written as DNA, the CDR3 is TGTGCCAGCAGCTTAGAAGCGCTACCAAGTCGAGATACGCAGTATTTT.

V usage is TRBV29-1 and J usage is TRBJ2-3; D is uncertain. This CDR3 is 15 amino acids long. CDR1 SQVTM and CDR2 ANQGSEA come from the germline V gene. Trimming removed 7 bases from V and 0 bases from J, with 17 bases in between. The CDR3: CSDAMTSASTDTQYF. CDR3 coding DNA: TGCAGCGACGCCATGACCAGCGCTAGCACAGATACGCAGTATTTT.

In its sample, this clonotype was seen a few times. The V call is TRBV10-3, the J call TRBJ1-1, with 7 bases aligning to TRBD1. The trim removed 4 bases at V and 6 bases at J, leaving 11 bases unmatched. CDR3 length equals 15 residues. Germline CDR1 and CDR2: ENHRY and SYGVKD. The CDR3 here is CAISAPTGLSSEAFF. The CDR3 region has the DNA TGTGCCATCAGTGCCCCGACAGGGTTGTCCTCTGAAGCTTTCTTT.

The V call is TRBV19, the J call TRBJ2-5; 10 nucleotides match TRBD2. Germline V gene sequence: CDR1 LNHDA, CDR2 SQIVND (reference sequence). V shed 4 bases, J shed 7 bases, and the junction held 15 bases outside the gene matches. The CDR3 spans 17 residues. The CDR3 protein is CASSRPTSGEPPGTQYF. CDR3 DNA: TGTGCCAGTAGTAGACCAACTAGCGGGGAGCCGCCGGGGACCCAGTACTTC.

This chain links TRBV4-3 with TRBJ2-2; D is ambiguous. This CDR3 has 15 amino acids. V was clipped by 2 bases and J by 0 bases, with 7 bases between them. Germline V CDR1 and CDR2: LGHNA, YSLEER. CDR3 amino acids: CASSQQATNTGELFF. The CDR3 DNA follows: TGCGCCAGCAGCCAACAGGCCACGAACACCGGGGAGCTGTTTTTT.

The chain joins TRBV10-3 to TRBJ2-3, with D hard to call. CDR1 and CDR2 from the germline V gene are ENHRY and SYGVKD. The length of the CDR3 is 13 residues. The V gene lost 1 base and the J gene lost 6 bases, with 8 bases spanning the gap. CDR3 sequence reads: CAISEWRGDTQYF. In DNA, the CDR3 is TGTGCCATCAGTGAGTGGCGAGGTGATACGCAGTATTTT.

Only a few counts were recorded for this clonotype. This chain joins TRBV6-1 and TRBJ2-3; D perhaps matches TRBD2 (5 bases). Trimming removed 6 bases at V and 2 bases at J, with 12 bases between. The CDR3 sequence is 14 residues long. The germline gives CDR1 MNHNS, CDR2 SASEGT. The CDR3 loop reads CASREAPNTDTQYF. The CDR3 nucleotides are TGTGCCAGCAGGGAGGCCCCGAACACAGATACGCAGTATTTT.

This chain joins TRBV20-1 and TRBJ1-2; 9 positions match TRBD1. Germline V gene data show CDR1 as DFQATT and CDR2 as SNEGSKA (reference sequence). The CDR3 loop spans 11 amino acids. The V and J ends lost 4 bases and 8 bases, in that order; junction bases with no gene match: 2. In DNA form, the CDR3 reads TGCAGTGCTACGGGACAGGGCGGCTACACCTTC. Its translation is CSATGQGGYTF.

The V call is TRBV5-1, the J call TRBJ2-7; 7 positions agree with TRBD2. J lost 3 bases, V lost 4 bases, and 4 bases had no gene match. The length of the CDR3 is 13 residues. Germline assignment: CDR1 SGHRS and CDR2 YFSETQ. Written as DNA, the CDR3 is TGCGCCAGCAGCCCCGGGGGGAACTACGAGCAGTACGTC. It codes for CASSPGGNYEQYV.

The gene calls are TRBV7-2 and TRBJ2-3; TRBD2 might be the D (5 bases). The CDR3 has 17 residues. Trimming stripped 2 bases from V and 2 bases from J, with 17 bases between. Per the germline V gene, CDR1 is SGHTA and CDR2 is FQGNSA. The CDR3 reads CASSLRSSWRFTDTQYF. In nucleotides, the CDR3 is TGTGCCAGCAGCTTACGCTCGTCCTGGAGGTTCACAGATACGCAGTATTTT.

In its sample, this clonotype was seen many times. The V gene is TRBV5-1, the J gene TRBJ1-1; 8 bases are shared with TRBD1. V shed 4 bases and J 1 base; nucleotides not matched to a gene: 3. CDR1 is SGHRS, CDR2 YFSETQ, per germline. This CDR3 region has 14 residues. The CDR3 nucleotides read TGCGCCAGCAGCCACGGACAGGGGAACACTGAAGCTTTCTTT. This translates into CASSHGQGNTEAFF.

This clonotype was counted only a few times. The chain combines TRBV7-9 with TRBJ1-4; a possible D gene is TRBD1 (5 bases). Deletions cut 5 bases from V and 6 bases from J, with 16 bases between. Per the germline V gene, CDR1 is SEHNR and CDR2 is FQNEAQ (reference sequence). The CDR3 covers 15 residues. The CDR3 loop is CASSPPGPGHEKLFF. CDR3 DNA: TGTGCCAGCAGCCCCCCGGGACCCGGGCATGAAAAACTGTTTTTT.

This CDR3 reads CASSLEAGGLNEQFF. The DNA of the CDR3 is TGTGCCAGCAGCTTGGAAGCGGGGGGGCTTAATGAGCAGTTCTTC. This rearrangement joins TRBV5-4 to TRBJ2-1, with 10 bases that match TRBD2. CDR1 is SGHNT, CDR2 YYREEE, per germline (reference sequence). The CDR3 is 15 residues long. The junction had 4 bases not matched to a gene; V was cut back by 0 bases and J by 7 bases. Complete variable domain (other parts from reference TRBV5-4 and TRBJ2-1): ETGVTQSPTHLIKTRGQQVTLRCSSQSGHNTVSWYQQALGQGPQFIFQYYREEENGRGNFPPRFSGLQFPNYSSELNVNALELDDSALYLCASSLEAGGLNEQFFGPGTRLTVL.

This clonotype has a handful of counts. J is TRBJ2-5 and V is TRBV4-3, with D tentatively TRBD1 or TRBD2 (5 bases each). Trimming stripped 0 bases from V and 5 bases from J, with 13 bases between. This CDR3 region has 15 residues. Germline lookup yields CDR1 LGHNA and CDR2 YSLEER. This CDR3 is CASSQDWAEGETQYF. CDR3 DNA sequence: TGCGCCAGCAGCCAAGATTGGGCCGAGGGGGAGACCCAGTACTTC.

This clonotype showed up just a few times. This CDR3 is CASSMGQGLATQYF. The CDR3 nucleotides read TGTGCCAGCAGTATGGGACAGGGGCTAGCGACCCAGTACTTC. The chain recombines TRBV12-3 or TRBV12-4 with TRBJ2-5; 10 bases map to TRBD1. CDR3 length equals 14 residues. With V trimmed by 5 bases and J by 7 bases, 7 bases remained unmatched.

The chain uses TRBV6-2 or TRBV6-3 and TRBJ2-2, with TRBD1 matching over 8 bases. Germline values: CDR1 MNHEY, CDR2 SVGEGT. CDR3 length equals 13 residues. The V gene end was trimmed by 10 bases and the J gene end by 4 bases; junction bases not matched to a gene: 5. The chain's CDR3 is CAIGQGSTGELFF. The CDR3 DNA reads TGTGCCATTGGACAGGGTTCCACCGGGGAGCTGTTTTTT.

This clonotype has more than one count but fewer than ten. The gene calls are TRBV28 and TRBJ2-7; D is tentatively TRBD1 or TRBD2 (6 bases each). Trimming removed 7 bases from V and 2 bases from J, with 15 bases in between. The V gene's germline CDR1 is MDHEN and CDR2 SYDVKM. The CDR3 loop spans 14 amino acids. Here the CDR3 reads CASKSGAGTYEQYV. The CDR3 DNA is TGTGCCAGCAAATCAGGGGCGGGAACCTACGAGCAGTACGTC.

This clonotype was counted only a few times. The rearrangement uses TRBV5-1 and TRBJ2-7; 12 bases match TRBD1. This CDR3 is 15 amino acids long. CDR1 SGHRS and CDR2 YFSETQ come from the germline V gene. J was trimmed by 5 bases and V by 0 bases; bases with no gene match: 3. CDR3 coding DNA: TGCGCCAGCAGCTTGGCCGGGACAGGGGGCCACGAGCAGTACTTC. Protein: CASSLAGTGGHEQYF.

The V and J genes are TRBV20-1 and TRBJ2-5; 10 positions agree with TRBD2. Germline V lookup: CDR1 DFQATT, CDR2 SNEGSKA (reference sequence). This CDR3 has 18 amino acids. CDR3 nucleotides: TGCAAGGCCCTCCCCTCCCTGAAGCGGGGGGGCTTTGGGGAGACCCAGTACTTC. Residues: CKALPSLKRGGFGETQYF.

There are many counts of this clonotype. The chain is built from TRBV12-3 or TRBV12-4 and TRBJ2-5; D unclear. V was trimmed by 6 bases and J by 3 bases, leaving 8 bases between them. This CDR3 contains 12 residues. As DNA, the CDR3 is TGTGCCAGCAGCTTGTCCGAAGAGACCCAGTACTTC. This codes for CASSLSEETQYF.

This clonotype was seen a few times. V and J are TRBV7-9 and TRBJ2-5; TRBD1 aligns across 11 bases. The CDR3 length is 16 residues. The V gene's germline CDR1 is SEHNR and CDR2 FQNEAQ (reference sequence). V lost 3 bases, J lost 5 bases, and 8 bases stayed unmatched. The CDR3 reads CASSFPDRGRVETQYF. Here the CDR3 DNA reads TGTGCCAGCAGCTTTCCGGACAGGGGGCGGGTCGAGACCCAGTACTTC. The variable domain in full, completed from reference TRBV7-9 and TRBJ2-5, reads DTGVSQNPRHKITKRGQNVTFRCDPISEHNRLYWYRQTLGQGPEFLTYFQNEAQLEKSRLLSDRFSAERPKGSFSTLEIQRTEQGDSAMYLCASSFPDRGRVETQYFGPGTRLLVL.

The V gene is TRBV4-3, the J gene TRBJ2-2; D uncertain. This CDR3 comprises 16 residues. Looked up from germline, CDR1 is LGHNA and CDR2 is YSLEER. V shed 0 bases and J shed 5 bases, with 13 bases lying between them. The CDR3 coding sequence is TGCGCCAGCAGCCAAGAACACCGCCCGAGGACCGGGGAGCTGTTTTTT. Translation gives CASSQEHRPRTGELFF.

This clonotype was seen a handful of times. The chain recombines TRBV11-2 with TRBJ2-7, with TRBD1 as a possible D gene (6 bases). The CDR3 spans 14 residues. The V end lost 5 bases, the J end lost 3 bases, and 14 bases lay between the germline ends. CDR1 is SGHAT, CDR2 FQNNGV, per germline. The CDR3 DNA reads TGTGCCAGCAGCGGGGGCCAGGCGAGCTACGAGCAGTACGTC. It is translated as CASSGGQASYEQYV.

The chain links TRBV18 to TRBJ2-5, with 7 bases aligning to TRBD1. Germline CDR1 reads KGHSH; CDR2 reads LQKENI. The J segment lost 3 bases and the V segment lost 2 bases, leaving 3 bases of the junction unmatched. The CDR3 runs 14 residues. CDR3 nucleotide sequence: TGTGCCAGCTCACCAAATGGACAGGAAGAGACCCAGTACTTC. This encodes CASSPNGQEETQYF.